Listed here is a single T cell receptor (beta chain). In the PCR, 60 Vbeta and 13 Jbeta primers were used. In the authors' workflow: An analysis performed later counted around 80 million unique TCR beta chains (roughly 11 million of them shared). The protocol was immunoSEQ multiplex PCR, while the TCRdb copy is restricted to in-frame clones and leaves out a portion. The DNA was the basis for D and trimming; V, J and clone size are from that table. There are about 200,000 clones in the sample; less than 85% occur only once, and about 0.22% lies in the top ten. The CDR3 extends over 16 amino acids. Looked up from germline, CDR1 is LNHDA and CDR2 is SQIVND (reference sequence). V was trimmed by 4 bases and J by 5 bases, leaving 20 bases between them. This sample is part of a study of cytomegalovirus exposure and HLA in healthy donors. Background on the study: T cells numbering about 200 million yielded some 100 million unique TCR beta sequences in an earlier analysis. As released early, the data held roughly 85 million unique TCRs from HLA-typed donors.

Sequenced sample: PBMCs. The receptor was derived from a girl aged 2-10 years in good health and CMV-seronegative. The rearrangement links TRBV19 to TRBJ1-2, with TRBD1 as a possible D gene (6 bases). The CDR3 DNA sequence: TGTGCCAGTAGTAAGTACAGGGATTCAACACAGTATGGCTACACCTTC. It specifies CASSKYRDSTQYGYTF.